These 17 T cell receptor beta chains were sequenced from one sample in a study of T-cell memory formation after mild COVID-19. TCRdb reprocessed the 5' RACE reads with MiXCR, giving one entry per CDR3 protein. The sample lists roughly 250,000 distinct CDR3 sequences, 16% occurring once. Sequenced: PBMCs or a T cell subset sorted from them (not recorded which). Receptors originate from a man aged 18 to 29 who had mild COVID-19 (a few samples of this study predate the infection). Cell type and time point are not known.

CDR3 protein: CASSQERITDEQFF. In DNA, the CDR3 is TGCGCCAGCAGCCAAGAGAGGATAACAGATGAGCAGTTCTTC. The chain employs TRBV4-3 and TRBJ2-1, with D unresolved. In germline, CDR1 is LGHNA, CDR2 YSLEER. The CDR3 spans 14 residues. Trimming took off 0 bases at V and 8 bases at J, with 11 bases between the two ends.

The CDR3: CASSLDRVQYF. CDR3 bases: TGTGCCAGCAGCTTGGACAGGGTGCAGTACTTC. The V gene is TRBV7-6, the J gene TRBJ2-4, with 8 bases lining up with TRBD1. V lost 3 bases, J lost 13 bases, and 2 bases stayed unmatched. CDR3 size: 11 residues. Germline CDR1 is SGHVS and CDR2 is FNYEAQ.

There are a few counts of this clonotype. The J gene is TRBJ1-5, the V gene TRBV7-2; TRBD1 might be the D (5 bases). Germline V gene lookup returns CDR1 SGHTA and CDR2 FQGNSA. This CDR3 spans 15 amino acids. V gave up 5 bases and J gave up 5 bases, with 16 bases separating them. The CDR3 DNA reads TGTGCCAGCAGCCTAGATCGGGGGTCATATCAGCCCCAGCATTTT. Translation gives CASSLDRGSYQPQHF.

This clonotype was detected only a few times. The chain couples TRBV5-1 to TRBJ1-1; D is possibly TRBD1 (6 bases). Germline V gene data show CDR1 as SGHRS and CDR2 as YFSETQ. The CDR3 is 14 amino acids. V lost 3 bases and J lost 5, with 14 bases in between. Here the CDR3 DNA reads TGCGCCAGCAGCTACCACAGGGACGGGACTGAAGCTTTCTTT. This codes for CASSYHRDGTEAFF.

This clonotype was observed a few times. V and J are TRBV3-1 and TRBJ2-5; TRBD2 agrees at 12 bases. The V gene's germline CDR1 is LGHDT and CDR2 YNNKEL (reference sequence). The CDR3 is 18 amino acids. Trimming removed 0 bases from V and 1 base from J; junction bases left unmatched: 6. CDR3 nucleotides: TGTGCCAGCAGCCAAGATCGATGGGGACTAGCGGGCCAAGAGACCCAGTACTTC. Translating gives CASSQDRWGLAGQETQYF.

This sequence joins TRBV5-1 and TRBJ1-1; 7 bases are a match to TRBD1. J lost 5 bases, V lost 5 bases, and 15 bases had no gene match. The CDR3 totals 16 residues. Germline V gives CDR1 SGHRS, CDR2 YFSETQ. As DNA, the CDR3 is TGCGCCAGCAGGTTTGACTTAAAACCCAGGGGGACTGAAGCTTTCTTT. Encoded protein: CASRFDLKPRGTEAFF.

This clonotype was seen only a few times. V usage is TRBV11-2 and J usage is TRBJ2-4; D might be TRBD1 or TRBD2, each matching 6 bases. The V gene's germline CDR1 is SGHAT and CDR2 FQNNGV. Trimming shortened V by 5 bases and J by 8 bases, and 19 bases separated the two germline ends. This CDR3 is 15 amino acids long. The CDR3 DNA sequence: TGTGCCAGCAGCCCTGATGGGGGCAGGAGGGACATTCAGTACTTC. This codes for CASSPDGGRRDIQYF.

The CDR3 DNA sequence: TGTGCCAGCCAAGGACAGGCAAATAAGCCCCAGCATTTT. The encoded protein is CASQGQANKPQHF. The chain joins TRBV18 to TRBJ1-5, with 7 positions matching TRBD1. V shed 8 bases, J shed 8 bases, and the junction held 9 bases outside the gene matches. Germline V CDR1 and CDR2: KGHSH, LQKENI. The CDR3 has 13 residues.

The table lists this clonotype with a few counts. In DNA form, the CDR3 reads TGTGCCAGCAGCTTAGTTGCAGGTACGAGACGACACCCCCAGCCCCAGCATTTT. Its protein product is CASSLVAGTRRHPQPQHF. The chain carries TRBV7-9 and TRBJ1-5, with D unresolved. V was cut by 1 base and J by 7 bases, with 23 bases left in between. Germline CDR1 is SEHNR and CDR2 is FQNEAQ (reference sequence). This CDR3 has 18 residues.

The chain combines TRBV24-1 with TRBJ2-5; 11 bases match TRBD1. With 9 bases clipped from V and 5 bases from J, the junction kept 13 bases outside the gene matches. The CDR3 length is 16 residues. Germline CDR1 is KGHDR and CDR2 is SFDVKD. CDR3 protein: CATAKTGTGGMETQYF. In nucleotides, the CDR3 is TGTGCCACCGCAAAAACCGGGACAGGGGGAATGGAGACCCAGTACTTC.

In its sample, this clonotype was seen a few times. The CDR3 sequence: CASTPVAGNTIYF. The CDR3 DNA sequence: TGTGCCAGCACCCCGGTTGCTGGAAACACCATATATTTT. The chain links TRBV12-3 or TRBV12-4 to TRBJ1-3; D gene uncertain. This CDR3 region has 13 residues. The V and J ends lost 7 bases and 2 bases respectively, with 9 bases between them.

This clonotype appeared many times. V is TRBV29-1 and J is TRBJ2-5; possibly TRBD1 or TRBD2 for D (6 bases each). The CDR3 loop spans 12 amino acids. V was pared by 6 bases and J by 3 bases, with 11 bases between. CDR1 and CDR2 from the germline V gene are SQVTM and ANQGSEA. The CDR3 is CSVGGREETQYF. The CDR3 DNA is TGCAGCGTGGGGGGCAGGGAAGAGACCCAGTACTTC. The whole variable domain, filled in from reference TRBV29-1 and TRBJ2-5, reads SAVISQKPSRDICQRGTSLTIQCQVDSQVTMMFWYRQQPGQSLTLIATANQGSEATYESGFVIDKFPISRPNLTFSTLTVSNMSPEDSSIYLCSVGGREETQYFGPGTRLLVL.

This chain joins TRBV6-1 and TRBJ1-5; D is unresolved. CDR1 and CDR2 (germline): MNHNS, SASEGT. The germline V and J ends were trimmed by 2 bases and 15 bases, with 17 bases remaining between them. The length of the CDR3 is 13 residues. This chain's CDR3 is CASSEQAWAARHF. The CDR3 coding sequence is TGTGCCAGCAGTGAACAGGCCTGGGCAGCCCGGCATTTT.

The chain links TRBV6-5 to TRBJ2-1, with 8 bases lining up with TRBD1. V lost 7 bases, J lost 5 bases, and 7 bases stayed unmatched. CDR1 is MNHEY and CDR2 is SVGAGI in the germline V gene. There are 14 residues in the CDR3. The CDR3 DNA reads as TGTGCCAGCAAGGCCGGGACAGGAAACAATGAGCAGTTCTTC. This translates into CASKAGTGNNEQFF.

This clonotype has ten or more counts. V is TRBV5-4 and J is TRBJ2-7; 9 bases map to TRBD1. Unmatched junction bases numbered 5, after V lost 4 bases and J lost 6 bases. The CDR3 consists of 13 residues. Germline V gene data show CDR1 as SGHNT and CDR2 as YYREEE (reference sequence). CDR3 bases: TGTGCCAGCAGCCGGGACAGGGAAGGCGAGCAGTACTTC. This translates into CASSRDREGEQYF.

The chain's CDR3 is CATSRDAKGAGTQYF. DNA of the CDR3: TGTGCCACCAGCAGAGATGCGAAGGGGGCTGGGACCCAGTACTTC. This chain joins TRBV15 and TRBJ2-5; TRBD1 aligns across 7 bases. The germline CDR1 and CDR2 sequences are LNHNV and YYDKDF (reference sequence). This CDR3 is 15 amino acids long. V gave up 0 bases and J gave up 7 bases; unmatched junction bases: 8.

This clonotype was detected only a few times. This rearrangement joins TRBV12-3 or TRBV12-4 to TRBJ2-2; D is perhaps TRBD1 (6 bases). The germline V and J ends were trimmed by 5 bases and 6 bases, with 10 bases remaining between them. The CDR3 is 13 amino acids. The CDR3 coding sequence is TGTGCCAGCAGTAAACAGGGTTCCGGGGAGCTGTTTTTT. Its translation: CASSKQGSGELFF.